Following are 8 T cell receptor beta chains from one sample sequenced in a study of T cells in Graves' hyperthyroidism and ophthalmopathy. There were TCR beta CDR3 regions amplified from RNA transcripts. The study used the HTBI primer set for a first-round RT-PCR of the TCR CDR3. In TCRdb, the multiplex PCR reads were re-called with MiXCR into one record per CDR3 protein. The sample includes more than 50,000 distinct CDR3 sequences, about 57% seen only once; the top ten take approximately 3.4%. What was sequenced was blood. The receptors shown here come from an older woman with Graves' ophthalmopathy.

In this sample, this clonotype turned up a few times. The chain is built from TRBV5-1 and TRBJ2-3; D remains unclear. Trimming removed 4 bases from V and 0 bases from J, with 12 bases in between. This CDR3 contains 15 residues. From germline, CDR1 is SGHRS and CDR2 YFSETQ. The DNA for the CDR3 is TGCGCCAGCAGCCTAGACCCGACTAGCACAGATACGCAGTATTTT. Protein product: CASSLDPTSTDTQYF.

This clonotype was found many times. The chain carries TRBV13 and TRBJ1-1; possibly TRBD1 for D (5 bases). This CDR3 is 15 amino acids long. V was trimmed by 3 bases and J by 7 bases, leaving 18 bases between them. Germline V gives CDR1 PRHDT, CDR2 FYEKMQ (reference sequence). The CDR3 DNA sequence: TGTGCCAGCAGCTTGGGGTGGGGGAATTCGGTTGAAGCTTTCTTT. It yields the protein CASSLGWGNSVEAFF.

The CDR3 loop reads CSQLASIYNEQFF. For the CDR3, the DNA is TGCAGCCAACTAGCCTCAATCTACAATGAGCAGTTCTTC. The rearrangement links TRBV29-1 to TRBJ2-1; tentative D call: TRBD2 (6 bases). This CDR3 is 13 amino acids long. Germline CDR1 reads SQVTM; CDR2 reads ANQGSEA. V gave up 8 bases and J gave up 3 bases, with 14 bases separating them.

The sample holds many counts of this clonotype. The rearrangement joins TRBV7-9 to TRBJ1-4; D not resolved. In germline, CDR1 is SEHNR, CDR2 FQNEAQ (reference sequence). This CDR3 is 15 amino acids long. Trimming took 0 bases from V and 7 from J, leaving 12 bases between them. The CDR3 coding sequence is TGTGCCAGCAGCTTAGCGCTTGGGGTGACTGAAAAACTGTTTTTT. Amino acid sequence: CASSLALGVTEKLFF.

This clonotype showed up many times. This rearrangement joins TRBV20-1 to TRBJ1-1; 10 nucleotides match TRBD1. In germline, CDR1 is DFQATT, CDR2 SNEGSKA (reference sequence). V was clipped by 6 bases and J by 7 bases; unmatched bases: 5. CDR3 length: 12 residues. CDR3 coding DNA: TGCAGTGCGGGGGACAGGGGAATTGAAGCTTTCTTT. Amino acids: CSAGDRGIEAFF.

Comment on this clonotype: Possible read error: a much larger clone is one base away. The J gene is TRBJ2-5, the V gene TRBV18; the match to TRBD1 covers 9 bases. V lost 3 bases, J lost 7 bases, and 9 bases stayed unmatched. The CDR3 is 15 residues long. CDR1 and CDR2 from the germline V gene are KGHSH and LQKENI. This chain's CDR3 is CASSPGTGRVGTQYF. CDR3 DNA: TGTGCCAGCTCACCTGGGACAGGGAGAGTGGGGACCCAGTACTTC.

The V gene is TRBV19, the J gene TRBJ1-5; D unresolved. Germline CDR1 is LNHDA and CDR2 is SQIVND (reference sequence). With 9 bases removed from V and 6 bases from J, the gap between germline ends came to 21 bases. The CDR3 totals 15 residues. CDR3 residues: CASRRQRSSGQPQHF. CDR3 DNA: TGTGCCAGCCGCCGTCAGAGGTCTTCTGGTCAGCCCCAGCATTTT.

The chain recombines TRBV15 with TRBJ2-5; D is unresolved. V lost 2 bases and J lost 0, with 4 bases in between. The CDR3 has 13 amino acids. CDR1 is LNHNV and CDR2 is YYDKDF in the germline V gene (reference sequence). The CDR3 DNA is TGTGCCACCAGCAGACTAGACCAAGAGACCCAGTACTTC. Translated, it gives CATSRLDQETQYF.